These T cell receptor beta chains were read from a single sample in a study of Graves' ophthalmopathy and Graves' hyperthyroidism. TCRdb ran MiXCR on the multiplex PCR reads and lists one entry per CDR3 protein. Among under 250,000 distinct CDR3 sequences listed, about 32% were seen once. Sequenced material: peripheral blood. These receptors all stem from a middle-aged man with Graves' ophthalmopathy. Each CDR3 is given with its conserved first and last residue. The D gene is left open where the match is weak. Clone size is not always given. Where it is, it says once, few, many or a class for expanded clones.

clone_size: .
v_call: TRBV12-3/TRBV12-4
j_call: TRBJ1-5
d_call: .
cdr3_nt: TGTGCCAGCACCATCTATAGCAATCAGCCCCAGCATTTT
cdr3_aa: CASTIYSNQPQHF

clone_size: many
v_call: TRBV19
j_call: TRBJ2-7
d_call: .
cdr3_nt: TGTGCCAGTAGTCCCGATGACATGGAAGACGAGCAGTACTTC
cdr3_aa: CASSPDDMEDEQYF

clone_size: many
v_call: TRBV7-2
j_call: TRBJ2-7
d_call: TRBD1
cdr3_nt: TGTGCCAGCAGCTTAGCGCTGGGACAGCCCATGGAGTACTTC
cdr3_aa: CASSLALGQPMEYF

clone_size: many
v_call: TRBV20-1
j_call: TRBJ2-7
d_call: .
cdr3_nt: TGCAGTGCTATAGGACGGACCTACGAGCAGTACTTC
cdr3_aa: CSAIGRTYEQYF

clone_size: .
v_call: TRBV6-1
j_call: TRBJ2-5
d_call: .
cdr3_nt: TGTGCCAGCAACCCACGGGGGCAACTAAATGGCCAAGAGACCCAGTACTTC
cdr3_aa: CASNPRGQLNGQETQYF

clone_size: many
v_call: TRBV12-3/TRBV12-4
j_call: TRBJ1-5
d_call: .
cdr3_nt: TGTGCCAGCAGTTTAGAGGGGGGACGCAATCAGCCCCAGCATTTT
cdr3_aa: CASSLEGGRNQPQHF

clone_size: many
v_call: TRBV28
j_call: TRBJ2-2
d_call: TRBD1
cdr3_nt: TGTGCCAGCAGTTTTAGGGACAGGGACACAACCGGGGAGCTGTTTTTT
cdr3_aa: CASSFRDRDTTGELFF

clone_size: many
v_call: TRBV28
j_call: TRBJ1-1
d_call: .
cdr3_nt: TGTGCCAGCAGTTTACGCCCTTTAGGCAGGCAGAACACTGAAGCTTTCTTT
cdr3_aa: CASSLRPLGRQNTEAFF

clone_size: once
v_call: TRBV28
j_call: TRBJ1-6
d_call: .
cdr3_nt: TGTGCCAGCAGAATGACAGGATATAATTCACCCCTCCACTTT
cdr3_aa: CASRMTGYNSPLHF

clone_size: many
v_call: TRBV28
j_call: TRBJ1-5
d_call: TRBD1
cdr3_nt: TGTGCCAGCAGTGACAGGGGATTATATAGCAATCAGCCCCAGCATTTT
cdr3_aa: CASSDRGLYSNQPQHF

clone_size: many
v_call: TRBV30
j_call: TRBJ2-2
d_call: .
cdr3_nt: TGTGCCTGGAGTATGACCCGTTACACCGGGGAGCTGTTTTTT
cdr3_aa: CAWSMTRYTGELFF

clone_size: many
v_call: TRBV6-5
j_call: TRBJ2-7
d_call: TRBD1
cdr3_nt: TGTGCCAGCAACGGACAGGGGTCTGACTACGAGCAGTACTTC
cdr3_aa: CASNGQGSDYEQYF

clone_size: many
v_call: TRBV28
j_call: TRBJ2-2
d_call: .
cdr3_nt: TGTGCCAGCACCGGGACAGGGATCGCGGGAGGTGCCGGGGAGCTGTTTTTT
cdr3_aa: CASTGTGIAGGAGELFF

clone_size: few
v_call: TRBV28
j_call: TRBJ2-7
d_call: TRBD2
cdr3_nt: TGTGCCAGCAGCCCTTCCCCAAGGACTAGCGGGAGACCAACCCGATTATACGAGCAGTACTTC
cdr3_aa: CASSPSPRTSGRPTRLYEQYF

clone_size: .
v_call: TRBV11-2
j_call: TRBJ1-5
d_call: TRBD1
cdr3_nt: TGTGCCAGCAGCTTAGAGGGGACAGGGTTAGAATCGGACAATCAGCCCCAGCATTTT
cdr3_aa: CASSLEGTGLESDNQPQHF

clone_size: many
v_call: TRBV7-2
j_call: TRBJ2-7
d_call: .
cdr3_nt: TGTGCCAGCAGCTTAGATGGGTTCTCCTACGAGCAGTACTTC
cdr3_aa: CASSLDGFSYEQYF

clone_size: many
v_call: TRBV3-1
j_call: TRBJ2-7
d_call: .
cdr3_nt: TGTGCCAGCAGCCAAGCAACCTACGAGCAGTACTTC
cdr3_aa: CASSQATYEQYF

clone_size: many
v_call: TRBV2
j_call: TRBJ1-1
d_call: .
cdr3_nt: TGTGCCAGCAGTTCAGGGGTGAACACTGAAGCTTTCTTT
cdr3_aa: CASSSGVNTEAFF

clone_size: many
v_call: TRBV29-1
j_call: TRBJ2-2
d_call: .
cdr3_nt: TGCAGCGTTGACTGGGCTCACACCGGGGAGCTGTTTTTT
cdr3_aa: CSVDWAHTGELFF

clone_size: many
v_call: TRBV5-5
j_call: TRBJ2-7
d_call: .
cdr3_nt: TGTGCCAGCAGCTTGGAGTTAGGCACCATAAACGAGCAGTACTTC
cdr3_aa: CASSLELGTINEQYF

clone_size: .
v_call: TRBV11-1
j_call: TRBJ2-7
d_call: TRBD2
cdr3_nt: TGTGCCAGCAGCTCGTCCGGGACTAGCGATACCTACGAGCAGTACTTC
cdr3_aa: CASSSSGTSDTYEQYF

clone_size: many
v_call: TRBV20-1
j_call: TRBJ1-1
d_call: .
cdr3_nt: TGCAGTGCTAGAGATACGGTATCTGTTGGGGCTGAAGCTTTCTTT
cdr3_aa: CSARDTVSVGAEAFF

clone_size: many
v_call: TRBV6-5
j_call: TRBJ1-5
d_call: .
cdr3_nt: TGTGCCAGCAGTTACTCTCGTTGGGAGGCACAGCCCCAGCATTTT
cdr3_aa: CASSYSRWEAQPQHF

clone_size: .
v_call: TRBV6-1
j_call: TRBJ1-5
d_call: TRBD1
cdr3_nt: TGTGCCAGCGGACGGGGACAGGGGGGCATCGTCAATCAGCCCCAGCATTTT
cdr3_aa: CASGRGQGGIVNQPQHF

clone_size: many
v_call: TRBV7-9
j_call: TRBJ2-2
d_call: .
cdr3_nt: TGTGCCAGCAGCTTAGACGCTGGACAAAACACCGGGGAGCTGTTTTTT
cdr3_aa: CASSLDAGQNTGELFF

clone_size: few
v_call: TRBV6-2/TRBV6-3
j_call: TRBJ1-5
d_call: TRBD1
cdr3_nt: TGTGCCAGCATTAACCGGGACAGAGCTTATAGCAATCAGCCCCAGCATTTT
cdr3_aa: CASINRDRAYSNQPQHF

clone_size: .
v_call: TRBV28
j_call: TRBJ2-7
d_call: .
cdr3_nt: TGTGCCAGCAGTTTCCAGGGTTTGGGCTACGAGCAGTACTTC
cdr3_aa: CASSFQGLGYEQYF

clone_size: many
v_call: TRBV2
j_call: TRBJ2-7
d_call: .
cdr3_nt: TGTGCCAGCAGTGAAGCTGGAAGGTCCCACGAGCAGTACTTC
cdr3_aa: CASSEAGRSHEQYF

clone_size: many
v_call: TRBV28
j_call: TRBJ1-2
d_call: .
cdr3_nt: TGTGCCAGCAGGGGGCTTATAAGCGATGGCTACACCTTC
cdr3_aa: CASRGLISDGYTF

clone_size: many
v_call: TRBV7-9
j_call: TRBJ2-7
d_call: .
cdr3_nt: TGTGCCAGCAGCTTAGTACAGACAAACTACGAGCAGTACTTC
cdr3_aa: CASSLVQTNYEQYF

clone_size: many
v_call: TRBV29-1
j_call: TRBJ2-5
d_call: TRBD1
cdr3_nt: TGCAGCGTTGAAGTTTATAAGGACAGGGCCCAAGAGACCCAGTACTTC
cdr3_aa: CSVEVYKDRAQETQYF

clone_size: .
v_call: TRBV6-1
j_call: TRBJ2-7
d_call: TRBD1
cdr3_nt: TGTGCCAGCAGGCCAACCTCCGGGACAGGGTCCTACGAGCAGTACTTC
cdr3_aa: CASRPTSGTGSYEQYF

clone_size: .
v_call: TRBV12-3/TRBV12-4
j_call: TRBJ1-1
d_call: .
cdr3_nt: TGTGCCAGCAGTGCAGGACGTACCAACATGAACACTGAAGCTTTCTTT
cdr3_aa: CASSAGRTNMNTEAFF

clone_size: many
v_call: TRBV12-3/TRBV12-4
j_call: TRBJ1-1
d_call: TRBD1
cdr3_nt: TGTGCCAGCAGTGTGACAGGGGGGGTCACTGAAGCTTTCTTT
cdr3_aa: CASSVTGGVTEAFF

clone_size: many
v_call: TRBV12-5
j_call: TRBJ2-5
d_call: TRBD1
cdr3_nt: TGTGCTAGTGCCCCGGACAGGGTACTAGGTGAGACCCAGTACTTC
cdr3_aa: CASAPDRVLGETQYF

clone_size: many
v_call: TRBV28
j_call: TRBJ2-7
d_call: .
cdr3_nt: TGTGCCACCATAGGGGCGGTCAGCGAGCAGTACTTC
cdr3_aa: CATIGAVSEQYF

clone_size: many
v_call: TRBV27
j_call: TRBJ1-5
d_call: TRBD1
cdr3_nt: TGTGCCAGCAGTTTAGTGGCCCCGGGACAGGGAAACAATCAGCCCCAGCATTTT
cdr3_aa: CASSLVAPGQGNNQPQHF